The sequence of this T cell receptor beta chain was determined in a study of blood T cell repertoires in COVID-19. Measured with immunoSEQ multiplex PCR; TCRdb has only the in-frame clones, and not every one. The data contain some 260,000 clones, about 87% of them singletons. This clone was found once. CDR1 is SGDLS, CDR2 YYNGEE, per germline. The CDR3 sequence is 16 residues long. Trimming took 5 bases from V and 8 from J; bases not matched to a gene: 10. The sequence was collected from a woman aged 65 to 85 with COVID-19, enrolled during active disease. V is TRBV9 and J is TRBJ2-1; 13 nucleotides match TRBD2. The specimen was peripheral blood. The CDR3 is CASSRGVLAGGDEQFF. The CDR3 nucleotides are TGTGCCAGCAGTCGAGGGGTACTAGCGGGAGGGGATGAGCAGTTCTTC.